The present T cell receptor (beta chain) was sequenced within a study of beta chain features in type 1 diabetes. Expressed TCRB transcripts were sequenced, since all the RNA that had been isolated was reverse transcribed. Assay used: immunoSEQ multiplex PCR; TCRdb lists only in-frame clones, some missing. This repertoire shows 93,000 or so clones, about 26% found once; its top ten account for 0.5% to 0.6%. As for this clone: Its antigen is currently unknown.

Study-level results: For Type 1 diabetes patients, all four CD4+ subsets carried TCRB CDR3s that were moderately but significantly shorter. VDJ junctions sequenced from type 1 diabetes patients showed fewer insertions and more deletions. For patients, the naive, central memory and Treg TCRB repertoires appeared more alike than for healthy donors.

Germline V gene lookup returns CDR1 MNHEY and CDR2 SMNVEV (reference sequence). The CDR3 is 21 amino acids. After removal of 8 bases from V and 3 bases from J, the junction contained 28 bases not matched to a gene. One heparinised blood draw, averaging roughly 120 mL, came from each donor. Each of the CD4+ naive, central memory, regulatory and stem cell-like memory populations was sorted via CD45RO/CCR7/CD25/CD127/CD95/CD27. The clonotype originates from a woman aged 18-29 years with type 1 diabetes. This chain uses TRBV27 with TRBJ1-1; 9 bases are shared with TRBD1. Sequenced material: central memory CD4+ T cells from blood. The CDR3 loop reads CASLGTSRLRVRDRADTEAFF. The DNA for the CDR3 is TGTGCCAGCCTTGGGACGAGTCGCCTAAGGGTGAGGGACAGGGCGGACACTGAAGCTTTCTTT.